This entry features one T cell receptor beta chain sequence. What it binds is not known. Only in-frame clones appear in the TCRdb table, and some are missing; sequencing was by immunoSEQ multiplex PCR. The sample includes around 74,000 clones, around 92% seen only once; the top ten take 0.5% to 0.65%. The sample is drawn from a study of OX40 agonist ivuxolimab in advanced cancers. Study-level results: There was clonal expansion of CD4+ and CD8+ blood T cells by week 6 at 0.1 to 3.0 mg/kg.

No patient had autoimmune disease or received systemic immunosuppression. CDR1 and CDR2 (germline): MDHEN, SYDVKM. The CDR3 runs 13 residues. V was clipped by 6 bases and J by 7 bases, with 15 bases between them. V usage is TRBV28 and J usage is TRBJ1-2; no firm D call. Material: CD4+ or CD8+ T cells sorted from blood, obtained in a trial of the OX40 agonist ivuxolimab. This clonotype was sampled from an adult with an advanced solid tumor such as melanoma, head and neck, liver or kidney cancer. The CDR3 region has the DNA TGTGCCAGCAGCTGGATTAGTAGTGGTGGCTACACCTTC. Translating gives CASSWISSGGYTF.